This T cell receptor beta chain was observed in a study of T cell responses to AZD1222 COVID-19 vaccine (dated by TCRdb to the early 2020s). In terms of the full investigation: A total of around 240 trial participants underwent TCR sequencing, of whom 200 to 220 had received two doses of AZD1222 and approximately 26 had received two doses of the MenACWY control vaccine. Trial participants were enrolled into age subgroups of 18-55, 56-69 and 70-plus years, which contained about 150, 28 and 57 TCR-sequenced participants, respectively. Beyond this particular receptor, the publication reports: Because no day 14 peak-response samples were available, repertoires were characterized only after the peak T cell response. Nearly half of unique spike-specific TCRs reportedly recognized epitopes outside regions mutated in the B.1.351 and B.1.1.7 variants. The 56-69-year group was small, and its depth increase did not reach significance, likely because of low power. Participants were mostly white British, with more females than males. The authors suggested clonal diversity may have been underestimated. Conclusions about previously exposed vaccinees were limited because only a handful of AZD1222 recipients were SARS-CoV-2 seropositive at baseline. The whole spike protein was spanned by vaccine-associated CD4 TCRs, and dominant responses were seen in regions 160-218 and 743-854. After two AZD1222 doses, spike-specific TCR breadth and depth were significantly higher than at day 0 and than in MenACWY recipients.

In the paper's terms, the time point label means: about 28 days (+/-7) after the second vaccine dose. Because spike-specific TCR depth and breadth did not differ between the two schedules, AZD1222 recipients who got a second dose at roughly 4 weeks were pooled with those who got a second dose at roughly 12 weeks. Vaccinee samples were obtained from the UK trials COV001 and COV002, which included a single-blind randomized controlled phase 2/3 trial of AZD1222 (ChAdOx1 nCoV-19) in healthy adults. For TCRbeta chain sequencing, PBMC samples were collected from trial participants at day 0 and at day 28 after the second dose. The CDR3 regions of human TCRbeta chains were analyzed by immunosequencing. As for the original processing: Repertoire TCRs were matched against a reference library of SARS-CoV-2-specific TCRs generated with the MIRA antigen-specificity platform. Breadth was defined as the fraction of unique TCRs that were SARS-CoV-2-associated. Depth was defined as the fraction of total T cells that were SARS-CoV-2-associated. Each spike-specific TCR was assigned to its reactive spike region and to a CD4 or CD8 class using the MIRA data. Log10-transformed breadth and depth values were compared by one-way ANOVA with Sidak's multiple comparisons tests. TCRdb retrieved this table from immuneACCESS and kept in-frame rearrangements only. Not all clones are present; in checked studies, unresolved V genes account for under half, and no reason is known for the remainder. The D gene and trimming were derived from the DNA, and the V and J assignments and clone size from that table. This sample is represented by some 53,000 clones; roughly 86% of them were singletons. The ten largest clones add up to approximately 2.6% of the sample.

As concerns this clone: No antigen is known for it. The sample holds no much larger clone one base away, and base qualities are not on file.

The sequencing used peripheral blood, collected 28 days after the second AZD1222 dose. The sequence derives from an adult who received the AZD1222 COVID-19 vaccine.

Here is the DNA: TGTGCCAGCAGTTCTCCGGGGCAGGGGGCCGGGGAGCTGTTTTTT. The resulting protein is CASSSPGQGAGELFF. The chain employs TRBV28 and TRBJ2-2; TRBD1 matches 7 bases in the middle. Here V drops 4 bases and J drops 6 bases, and the junction holds 8 bases not matched to any gene. In the germline V gene, CDR1 corresponds to MDHEN and CDR2 to SYDVKM. Measured from the cysteine to the phenylalanine, the CDR3 is 15 residues long. Left in the record is the CDR3 DNA by itself, 45 bases read in frame from the first base. Here the CDR3 is joined to the reference TRBV28 and TRBJ2-2 genes, and the full variable domain is: DVKVTQSSRYLVKRTGEKVFLECVQDMDHENMFWYRQDPGLGLRLIYFSYDVKMKEKGDIPEGYSVSREKKERFSLILESASTNQTSMYLCASSSPGQGAGELFFGEGSRLTVL.